Listed below are T cell receptor beta chains from one sample, sequenced in a study of somatic mutations in cytotoxic T cells in rheumatoid arthritis. Clones were read by immunoSEQ multiplex PCR, and TCRdb kept only the in-frame ones, dropping some. The sample lists almost 20,000 clones; 86% were seen once. Sequenced: CD8+ T cells sorted from blood. The receptors stem from a man aged 35 to 55 in good health. Each CDR3 is given without its conserved first and last residue.

v_call cdr3_aa
TRBV10-2 ASSESWYPGSPTLRLSYNEQF
TRBV5-1 ASSGGRTEAF
TRBV6-6 ASSSLHTGELF
TRBV7-6 ASSLLGGGNTEAF
TRBV11-2 ASSSQTGGAGEKLF
TRBV27 ASSPTGPEGTDTQY
TRBV27 ASSLSGDYEQY
TRBV6-5 ASHPSGSLYEQY
TRBV6-5 ASSGRDGEQY
TRBV19 ASSRGVTEAF
TRBV5-1 ASSWAGLAVGDTQY
TRBV28 ASSLRLAGFYEQY
TRBV11-2 ASSSWTGESTGELF
TRBV6-5 ASSHQGINQPQH
TRBV27 ASSQLLREGTDTQY
TRBV11-2 ASSSPGGYEKLF
TRBV19 ASSTLPGPAGELF